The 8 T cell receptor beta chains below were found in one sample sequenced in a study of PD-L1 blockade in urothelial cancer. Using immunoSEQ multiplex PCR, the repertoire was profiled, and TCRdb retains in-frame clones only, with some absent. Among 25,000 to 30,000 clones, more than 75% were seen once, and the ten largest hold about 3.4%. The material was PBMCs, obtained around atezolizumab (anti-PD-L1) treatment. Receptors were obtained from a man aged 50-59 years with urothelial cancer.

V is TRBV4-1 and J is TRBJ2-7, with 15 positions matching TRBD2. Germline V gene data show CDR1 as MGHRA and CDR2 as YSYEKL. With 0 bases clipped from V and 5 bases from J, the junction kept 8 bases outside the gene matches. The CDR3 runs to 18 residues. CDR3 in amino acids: CASSQDGLAGGLLDEQYF. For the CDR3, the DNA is TGCGCCAGCAGCCAAGACGGACTAGCGGGGGGGCTTCTCGACGAGCAGTACTTC.

This chain's CDR3 is CASSQGDRGPDTQYF. CDR3 coding DNA: TGCGCCAGCAGCCAAGGGGACAGGGGTCCAGATACGCAGTATTTT. The chain carries TRBV4-1 and TRBJ2-3, with 10 bases aligning to TRBD1. The germline V gene encodes CDR1 MGHRA and CDR2 YSYEKL. The V gene end was trimmed by 1 base and the J gene end by 4 bases; junction bases not matched to a gene: 2. The CDR3 runs 15 residues.

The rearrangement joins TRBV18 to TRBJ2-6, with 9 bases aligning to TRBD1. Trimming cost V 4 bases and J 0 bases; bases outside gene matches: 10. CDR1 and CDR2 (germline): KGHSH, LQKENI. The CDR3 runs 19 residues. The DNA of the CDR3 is TGTGCCAGCTCACGAGGAAGACAGGGGGTGGGCTCTGGGGCCAACGTCCTGACTTTC. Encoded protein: CASSRGRQGVGSGANVLTF.

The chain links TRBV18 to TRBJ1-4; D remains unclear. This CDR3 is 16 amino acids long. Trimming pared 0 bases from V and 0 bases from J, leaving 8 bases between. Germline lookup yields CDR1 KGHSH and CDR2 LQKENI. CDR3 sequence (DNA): TGTGCCAGCTCACCACCTGGGAGCCCAACTAATGAAAAACTGTTTTTT. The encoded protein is CASSPPGSPTNEKLFF.

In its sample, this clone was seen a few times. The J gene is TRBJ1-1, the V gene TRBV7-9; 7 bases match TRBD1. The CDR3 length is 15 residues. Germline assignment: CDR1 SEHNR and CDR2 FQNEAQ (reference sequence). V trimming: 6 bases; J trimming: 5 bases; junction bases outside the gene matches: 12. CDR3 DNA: TGTGCCAGCAGACCTCGACAGGGAAAACATACTGAAGCTTTCTTT. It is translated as CASRPRQGKHTEAFF.

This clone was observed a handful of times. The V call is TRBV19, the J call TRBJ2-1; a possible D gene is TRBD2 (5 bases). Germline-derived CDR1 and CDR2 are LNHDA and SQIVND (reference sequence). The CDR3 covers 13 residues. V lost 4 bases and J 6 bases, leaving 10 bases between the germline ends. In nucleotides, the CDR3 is TGTGCCAGTAGTAAGTGGACTCCCAATGAGCAGTTCTTC. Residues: CASSKWTPNEQFF. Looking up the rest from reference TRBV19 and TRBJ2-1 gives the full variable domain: DGGITQSPKYLFRKEGQNVTLSCEQNLNHDAMYWYRQDPGQGLRLIYYSQIVNDFQKGDIAEGYSVSREKKESFPLTVTSAQKNPTAFYLCASSKWTPNEQFFGPGTRLTVL.

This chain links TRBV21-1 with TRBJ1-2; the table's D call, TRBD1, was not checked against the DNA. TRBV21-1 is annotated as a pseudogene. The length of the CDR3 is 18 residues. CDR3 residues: CASSKIGHRPIWGYGYTF. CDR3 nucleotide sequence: TGTGCCAGCAGCAAAATAGGACACCGACCTATTTGGGGCTATGGCTACACCTTC.

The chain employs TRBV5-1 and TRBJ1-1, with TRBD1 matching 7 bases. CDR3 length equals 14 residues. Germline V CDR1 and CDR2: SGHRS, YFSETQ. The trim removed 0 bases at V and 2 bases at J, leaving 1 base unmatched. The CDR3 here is CASSLGTGNTEAFF. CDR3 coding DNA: TGCGCCAGCAGCTTGGGGACAGGAAACACTGAAGCTTTCTTT.